Shown below are 24 T cell receptor beta chains from a single sample sequenced in a study of early T cells in non-severe SARS-CoV-2 infection. TCRdb re-called the 5' RACE reads with MiXCR, one entry per CDR3 protein. This sample has about 40,000 distinct CDR3 sequences; roughly 6.2% occur once, and the top ten carry around 7.7%. The sample was whole blood, taken at baseline. These receptors were taken from an adult who was a healthcare worker with PCR-confirmed SARS-CoV-2 infection or an uninfected control (not recorded which).

Ten or more counts support this clonotype. This chain joins TRBV9 and TRBJ2-5; D is unresolved. This CDR3 is built from 14 residues. The V end was cut by 4 bases, the J end by 1 base, with 11 bases between. Per the germline V gene, CDR1 is SGDLS and CDR2 is YYNGEE. CDR3 bases: TGTGCCAGCAGCCTACCGGACCCCCAAGAGACCCAGTACTTC. It yields the protein CASSLPDPQETQYF.

Ten or more counts support this clonotype. J is TRBJ2-1 and V is TRBV28; no reliable D call. Trimming took off 6 bases at V and 4 bases at J, with 22 bases between the two ends. Germline loops: CDR1 MDHEN, CDR2 SYDVKM. The CDR3 length is 17 residues. Written as DNA, the CDR3 is TGTGCCAGCAGACATACTCCGGCTCAAAGGCATTACAATGAGCAGTTCTTC. This gives the protein CASRHTPAQRHYNEQFF. Using reference TRBV28 and TRBJ2-1 for the parts outside the CDR3, the full variable domain is DVKVTQSSRYLVKRTGEKVFLECVQDMDHENMFWYRQDPGLGLRLIYFSYDVKMKEKGDIPEGYSVSREKKERFSLILESASTNQTSMYLCASRHTPAQRHYNEQFFGPGTRLTVL.

This clonotype was observed at least ten times. Here the CDR3 DNA reads TGTGCCAGCAGAGGACAGGGCAGAGAGACCCAGTACTTC. Its translation: CASRGQGRETQYF. V is TRBV2 and J is TRBJ2-5; TRBD1 agrees at 8 bases. Germline-derived CDR1 and CDR2 are SNHLY and FYNNEI. CDR3 length equals 13 residues. V shed 6 bases and J 4 bases; nucleotides not matched to a gene: 4.

Remarks on this clonotype: Given a much more abundant clone one base away, this may be a read error. The conserved phenylalanine or tryptophan is not found at the CDR3 terminus, so this likely reflects a read error. The chain links TRBV7-9 to TRBJ1-2; D remains ambiguous. Germline V CDR1 and CDR2: SEHNR, FQNEAQ (reference sequence). Trimming left V 3 bases short and J 3 bases short, with 17 bases between. The CDR3 is 16 residues long. The CDR3 reads CASSFRVMAGHYGYTS. The CDR3 DNA reads as TGTGCCAGCAGCTTCCGGGTAATGGCGGGCCACTATGGCTACACCTCC.

This clonotype occurred many times. V usage is TRBV7-8 and J usage is TRBJ2-3; D is possibly TRBD1 (5 bases). V lost 2 bases to trimming and J lost 4 bases, with 13 bases between them. CDR1 is SGHVS and CDR2 is FQNEAQ in the germline V gene. The CDR3 extends over 15 amino acids. CDR3 in amino acids: CASSLSGQSSDTQYF. In DNA, the CDR3 is TGTGCCAGCAGCTTATCCGGACAATCTTCAGATACGCAGTATTTT.

This rearrangement joins TRBV20-1 to TRBJ2-7; no clear D. Germline assignment: CDR1 DFQATT and CDR2 SNEGSKA (reference sequence). The length of the CDR3 is 15 residues. Deletions cut 0 bases from V and 2 bases from J, with 14 bases between. The CDR3: CSARDRARSTYEQYF. The CDR3 bases are TGCAGTGCTAGAGATAGGGCCAGGTCGACCTACGAGCAGTACTTC.

The V and J genes are TRBV19 and TRBJ2-4, with 9 bases aligning to TRBD1. The J segment lost 9 bases and the V segment lost 6 bases, leaving 6 bases of the junction unmatched. Germline assignment: CDR1 LNHDA and CDR2 SQIVND (reference sequence). The CDR3 consists of 13 residues. CDR3 sequence reads: CASSPGQGSIQYF. DNA of the CDR3: TGTGCCAGTAGCCCGGGACAGGGAAGCATTCAGTACTTC.

Only a few counts were recorded for this clonotype. The chain combines TRBV6-5 with TRBJ1-2; a weak D match, TRBD1 (6 bases). Trimming stripped 0 bases from V and 4 bases from J, with 18 bases between. The CDR3 loop spans 17 amino acids. Germline CDR1 MNHEY, CDR2 SVGAGI. The CDR3 DNA reads TGTGCCAGCAGTTACTCAAGGGGGAAGGTGCGAGCCTATGGCTACACCTTC. It specifies CASSYSRGKVRAYGYTF.

This clonotype was counted at least ten times. The chain has TRBV24-1 and TRBJ1-1; D gene unclear. V gave up 1 base and J gave up 7 bases, with 9 bases separating them. Per germline, CDR1 KGHDR and CDR2 SFDVKD. The CDR3 covers 13 residues. The CDR3 protein is CATSDLGHYEAFF. CDR3 bases: TGTGCCACCAGTGATTTAGGCCACTATGAAGCTTTCTTT.

V usage is TRBV25-1 and J usage is TRBJ1-1; D unresolved. The CDR3 length is 15 residues. Germline assignment: CDR1 MGHDK and CDR2 SYGVNS. V lost 4 bases, J lost 1 base, and 13 bases lay in between. Written as DNA, the CDR3 is TGTGCCAGCAGTGCTTTACGAGTCCCGAACACTGAAGCTTTCTTT. Translated, it gives CASSALRVPNTEAFF.

This clonotype was seen many times. The CDR3 loop reads CASSRSGTNNQPQHF. In DNA, the CDR3 is TGTGCCAGCAGCCGGTCCGGGACAAATAATCAGCCCCAGCATTTT. The chain recombines TRBV5-5 with TRBJ1-5; D is perhaps TRBD1 (6 bases). The length of the CDR3 is 15 residues. Germline V CDR1 and CDR2: SGHKS, YYEKEE (reference sequence). The V and J ends lost 4 bases and 4 bases respectively, with 15 bases between them.

The chain couples TRBV5-1 to TRBJ2-1; 13 bases are shared with TRBD2. The germline gives CDR1 SGHRS, CDR2 YFSETQ. The V segment lost 4 bases and the J segment 8 bases; nucleotides outside the gene matches: 6. The CDR3 contains 15 residues. Here the CDR3 reads CASSIGLAGADEQFF. CDR3 DNA: TGCGCCAGCAGCATCGGACTAGCGGGGGCGGATGAGCAGTTCTTC.

This clonotype appeared many times. The genes are TRBV10-2 and TRBJ1-5; D uncertain. There are 14 residues in the CDR3. Trimming removed 4 bases at V and 3 bases at J, with 10 bases between. From germline, CDR1 is WSHSY and CDR2 SAAADI. The CDR3 is CASSASAVNQPQHF. Written as DNA, the CDR3 is TGCGCCAGCAGTGCTTCGGCTGTCAATCAGCCCCAGCATTTT.

Ten or more counts support this clonotype. The chain has TRBV3-2 and TRBJ1-1; the D call in the table, TRBD1, was not verified against the DNA. TRBV3-2 is a listed pseudogene. The CDR3 length is 17 residues. The CDR3 DNA follows: TGTGCCAGCAGCCAAAATGGGAACAGGCGCATGAACACTGAAGCTTTCTTT. It encodes CASSQNGNRRMNTEAFF.

This clonotype was observed many times. The chain couples TRBV7-9 to TRBJ2-1; TRBD2 is a possible D gene (6 bases). Germline V gene lookup returns CDR1 SEHNR and CDR2 FQNEAQ (reference sequence). The CDR3 is made up of 15 amino acids. Trimming pared 2 bases from V and 6 bases from J, leaving 14 bases between. CDR3 region: CASSLWDLNPNEQFF. The CDR3, as DNA: TGTGCCAGCAGCTTATGGGACTTGAACCCCAATGAGCAGTTCTTC.

This clonotype was recorded at least ten times. The chain is built from TRBV7-2 and TRBJ2-7; 9 nucleotides agree with TRBD2. Looked up from germline, CDR1 is SGHTA and CDR2 is FQGNSA. The CDR3 is 15 residues long. J lost 4 bases, V lost 5 bases, and 9 bases had no gene match. DNA for the CDR3: TGTGCCAGCAGCCGACGGCTAGCGGGGTCTTACGAGCAGTACTTC. Residues: CASSRRLAGSYEQYF. Full variable domain (remainder filled in from reference TRBV7-2 and TRBJ2-7): GAGVSQSPSNKVTEKGKDVELRCDPISGHTALYWYRQSLGQGLEFLIYFQGNSAPDKSGLPSDRFSAERTGGSVSTLTIQRTQQEDSAVYLCASSRRLAGSYEQYFGPGTRLTVT.

This clonotype was found many times. The V call is TRBV7-2, the J call TRBJ2-7; unclear D gene. Trimming took off 5 bases at V and 4 bases at J, with 15 bases between the two ends. The CDR3 totals 14 residues. The germline CDR1 and CDR2 sequences are SGHTA and FQGNSA. In DNA, the CDR3 is TGTGCCAGCAGCCTCCAAGAAACAAGATACGAGCAGTACTTC. As protein: CASSLQETRYEQYF.

This clonotype was counted many times. The rearrangement joins TRBV7-8 to TRBJ1-1; TRBD1 matches 7 bases. The CDR3 runs 15 residues. J was trimmed by 3 bases and V by 0 bases; bases with no gene match: 4. The germline V gene has CDR1 SGHVS and CDR2 FQNEAQ. The CDR3 DNA follows: TGTGCCAGCAGCTTAGCGACAGGGTTCGACACTGAAGCTTTCTTT. This sequence encodes CASSLATGFDTEAFF. Full variable domain (outside the CDR3, taken from reference TRBV7-8 and TRBJ1-1): GAGVSQSPRYKVAKRGQDVALRCDPISGHVSLFWYQQALGQGPEFLTYFQNEAQLDKSGLPSDRFFAERPEGSVSTLKIQRTQQEDSAVYLCASSLATGFDTEAFFGQGTRLTVV.

This clonotype has a handful of counts. The chain uses TRBV27 and TRBJ2-4; 10 nucleotides agree with TRBD1. The CDR3 is 17 amino acids. J lost 0 bases, V lost 5 bases, and 7 bases had no gene match. Germline CDR1 is MNHEY and CDR2 is SMNVEV (reference sequence). CDR3 DNA sequence: TGTGCCAGCAGTACGGGACAGGGGATCGGAGCCAAAAACATTCAGTACTTC. Its translation is CASSTGQGIGAKNIQYF.

The CDR3 region is CASSQDRGDTQYF. The CDR3 DNA sequence: TGCGCCAGCAGCCAAGACAGGGGAGATACGCAGTATTTT. The J gene is TRBJ2-3, the V gene TRBV4-3, with D possibly TRBD1 on 6 matching bases. Germline loops: CDR1 LGHNA, CDR2 YSLEER. Trimming shortened V by 0 bases and J by 5 bases, and 6 bases separated the two germline ends. The CDR3 runs to 13 residues.

This clonotype was counted only a few times. The J gene is TRBJ1-1, the V gene TRBV3-1; 8 positions agree with TRBD1. V dropped 2 bases and J dropped 0; count of bases not matched to a gene: 8. The germline V gene has CDR1 LGHDT and CDR2 YNNKEL (reference sequence). This CDR3 is 17 amino acids long. The chain's CDR3 is CASSQSQDRAMNTEAFF. CDR3 sequence (DNA): TGTGCCAGCAGCCAAAGCCAGGACAGGGCAATGAACACTGAAGCTTTCTTT.

This clonotype was picked up a small number of times. This chain links TRBV6-5 with TRBJ2-1; D may be TRBD1 or TRBD2 (6 bases each). This CDR3 contains 13 residues. Germline assignment: CDR1 MNHEY and CDR2 SVGAGI. V dropped 6 bases and J dropped 6 bases, with 12 bases sitting between them. The CDR3 DNA reads TGTGCCAGCAGGCGAGGGGGGCCCAATGAGCAGTTCTTC. Protein: CASRRGGPNEQFF.

This clonotype was seen many times. The rearrangement uses TRBV12-3 or TRBV12-4 and TRBJ2-6, with 9 bases fitting TRBD1. The CDR3 has 17 residues. With V trimmed by 5 bases and J by 4 bases, 9 bases remained unmatched. The DNA of the CDR3 is TGTGCCAGCAGTCCCCGACAGGGGGGATCCGGGGCCAACGTCCTGACTTTC. It encodes CASSPRQGGSGANVLTF.

This clonotype was seen ten or more times. The chain couples TRBV18 to TRBJ2-7; no clear D gene. The CDR3 is 14 amino acids. CDR1 is KGHSH, CDR2 LQKENI, per germline. V was clipped by 0 bases and J by 1 base, with 7 bases between them. The CDR3 protein is CASSPPRDSYEQYF. CDR3 nucleotides: TGTGCCAGCTCACCACCTAGGGATTCCTACGAGCAGTACTTC.